This TCR beta chain is drawn from a study of early T cells in non-severe SARS-CoV-2 infection. About the study: Alpha and beta chains were unpaired, from unsorted whole-blood bulk RNA.

This CDR3 comprises 12 residues. V lost 4 bases, J lost 3 bases, and 4 bases lay in between. CDR1 and CDR2 from the germline V gene are SGHTA and FQGNSA. Unique molecular identifiers were attached to individual cDNA molecules. TCRdb itself ran the 5' RACE reads through MiXCR, one entry per CDR3 protein. The sample has more than 35,000 distinct CDR3 sequences; roughly 6% are singletons. Of note for this clonotype: Antigen unknown.

General study findings and limits: Anti-spike CD8 specificities were favored by VDJdb matching, whose results missed private and CD4 specificities.

The gene calls are TRBV7-2 and TRBJ1-3; D unclear. The sequenced material came from whole blood. The sequence was obtained from an adult who was a healthcare worker with PCR-confirmed SARS-CoV-2 infection or an uninfected control (not recorded which). This CDR3 reads CASSSYGNTIYF. The CDR3 DNA is TGTGCCAGCAGCTCATATGGAAACACCATATATTTT. The full variable domain, completed using reference TRBV7-2 and TRBJ1-3, is GAGVSQSPSNKVTEKGKDVELRCDPISGHTALYWYRQSLGQGLEFLIYFQGNSAPDKSGLPSDRFSAERTGGSVSTLTIQRTQQEDSAVYLCASSSYGNTIYFGEGSWLTVV.